This TCR beta chain was obtained from a study of T cells in Graves' hyperthyroidism and ophthalmopathy (dated by TCRdb to between 2017 and 2020). General notes on the study: Peripheral blood was collected at initial diagnosis, before any treatment. A discovery cohort of about a hundred patients, 43 with Graves' ophthalmopathy and about 58 with stable Graves' hyperthyroidism, was used to find distinguishing TCR V-J signatures. Whether ophthalmopathy could be predicted prospectively was tested in an independent validation cohort made up of 18 to 20 hyperthyroidism patients plus 17 patients who later progressed to ophthalmopathy. The approximately 98 discovery patients were randomly divided into training and test sets at a 7:3 ratio. In roughly six Graves' hyperthyroidism patients, the study also compared T-cell repertoires from thyroid tissue with T-cell repertoires from blood. Following sampling, methimazole starting at 30 mg daily was given to hyperthyroidism patients, and high-dose intravenous methylprednisolone was given to ophthalmopathy patients. The paper reports TCR Vbeta CDR3 sequencing of about 140 peripheral blood samples: around 41 ophthalmopathy, roughly 80 hyperthyroidism and around 17 progressor patients. What the study reported, not specific to this receptor: In validation, the model predicted progression to ophthalmopathy with around 71% sensitivity and around 72% specificity, a median of 6.5 months before onset. Sample size was not statistically predetermined, and investigators were not blinded to group allocation. A model built on a 13 V-J signature distinguished ophthalmopathy from stable hyperthyroidism, reaching roughly 88% sensitivity and about 81% specificity in cross-validation and 80%/75% in testing. Blood samples also contained most of the expanded thyroid clonotypes (frequency above 0.001), which suggests that blood repertoires may reflect thyroid immune responses.

Ophthalmopathy patients had moderately to severely active disease, Clinical Activity Score of at least 3, NOSPECS grade of at least 4, and duration under 3 months. Patients with uncontrolled infections, other autoimmune diseases, pregnancy or lactation were excluded. Diagnoses were established on the basis of clinical symptoms, serum thyroxine and TRAb, thyroid ultrasound, and orbital computed tomography. PBMCs were separated from roughly 10 ml of fresh peripheral blood using Ficoll-Paque density gradient centrifugation. Trizol reagent was used to extract total RNA, and RNA quality was then checked on an Agilent 2100 Bioanalyzer. Amplification of TCR beta CDR3 regions was carried out from RNA transcripts. For the first round of RT-PCR on the TCR CDR3, the HTBI primer set was used together with the Qiagen OneStep RT-PCR kit. The libraries were constructed in a second round of multiplex PCR and then size-selected and purified. Libraries were sequenced paired-end with 100 bp reads on an Illumina HiSeq2000. The paper's data handling went like this. SOAPnuke was used to process the raw data, throwing out any read that contained adapters or uncalled bases, had a mean Phred below 15, or lacked an exact constant-primer or identifier match. COPE v1.2.5 was used to merge high-quality paired reads, and clonotypes were defined as unique nucleotide sequences. MiTCR v1.1 was used to align the clonotypes against IMGT TRBV, TRBD and TRBJ reference segments. Only V-J combinations with frequency above 0.0001, covering about 99% of repertoires, were analysed. The TCS score was defined as F50 (clonal expansion) divided by E x V (chaos), with BLOSUM62-based TCRdist calculated between CDR3 peptides within each V-J. Welch's t-statistics and random forest reduced around 550 V-J features to 13, which were used in a naive Bayes classifier (R e1071). In TCRdb, the public reads were trimmed at Q25 with fastp and aligned with MiXCR, with productive beta chains retained. Each CDR3 protein gets just one entry, which takes the most common genes and DNA from the rows behind it. Here the V and J calls rest on TCRdb's processing, not on the authors' analysis. Recorded for this sample are about 350,000 distinct CDR3 sequences; roughly 13% of them occurred a single time. The ten largest clones capture 30% to 40% of the sample.

From a lookup of the germline V gene, CDR1 and CDR2 are SGHRS and YFSETQ. V loses 4 bases at its end and J loses 5 bases; junction bases beyond the gene matches: 5. The CDR3 spans 13 residues, from the cysteine through the phenylalanine. Only the CDR3 part of the read is kept: 39 bases, read in frame from the first base. This clonotype came up many times. Its antigen specificity is not known. No quality values exist for individual bases; no much larger clone is one base distant. The sequence came from a woman between 40 and 55 years old with Graves' ophthalmopathy. The sample consisted of blood. The chain employs TRBV5-1 and TRBJ2-5, with 7 bases matching TRBD2. The DNA is TGCGCCAGCAGCGACGGACTAGTTGAGACCCAGTACTTC. Its coded protein is CASSDGLVETQYF. Where the CDR3 stops, the reference TRBV5-1 and TRBJ2-5 genes take over; the full variable domain is KAGVTQTPRYLIKTRGQQVTLSCSPISGHRSVSWYQQTPGQGLQFLFEYFSETQRNKGNFPGRFSGRQFSNSRSEMNVSTLELGDSALYLCASSDGLVETQYFGPGTRLLVL.